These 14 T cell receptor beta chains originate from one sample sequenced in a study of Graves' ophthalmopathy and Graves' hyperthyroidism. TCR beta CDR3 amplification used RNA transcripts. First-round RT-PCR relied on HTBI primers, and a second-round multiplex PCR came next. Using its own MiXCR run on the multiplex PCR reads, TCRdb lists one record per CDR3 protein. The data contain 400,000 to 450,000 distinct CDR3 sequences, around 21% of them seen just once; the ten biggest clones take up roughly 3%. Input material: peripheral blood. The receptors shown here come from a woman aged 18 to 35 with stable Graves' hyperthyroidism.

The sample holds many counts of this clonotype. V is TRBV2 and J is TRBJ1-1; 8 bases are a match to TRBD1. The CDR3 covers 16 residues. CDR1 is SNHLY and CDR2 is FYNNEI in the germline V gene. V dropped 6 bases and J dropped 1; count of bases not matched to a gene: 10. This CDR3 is CASRHNPTGENTEAFF. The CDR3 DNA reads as TGTGCCAGCAGGCATAATCCGACAGGGGAGAACACTGAAGCTTTCTTT.

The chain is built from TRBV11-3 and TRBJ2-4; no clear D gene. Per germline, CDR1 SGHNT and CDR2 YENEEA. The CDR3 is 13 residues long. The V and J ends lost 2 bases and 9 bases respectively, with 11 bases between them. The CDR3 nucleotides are TGTGCCAGCAGCTTATCGATGCGGAGCATTCAGTACTTC. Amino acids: CASSLSMRSIQYF.

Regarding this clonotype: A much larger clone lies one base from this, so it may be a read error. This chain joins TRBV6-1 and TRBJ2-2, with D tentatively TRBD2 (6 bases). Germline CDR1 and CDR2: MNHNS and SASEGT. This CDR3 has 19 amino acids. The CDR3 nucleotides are TGTGCCAGCAGTGAACTTCGGGGGTGGGGTAGGTCGAACACCGGGGAGCTGTTGTTT. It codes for CASSELRGWGRSNTGELLF.

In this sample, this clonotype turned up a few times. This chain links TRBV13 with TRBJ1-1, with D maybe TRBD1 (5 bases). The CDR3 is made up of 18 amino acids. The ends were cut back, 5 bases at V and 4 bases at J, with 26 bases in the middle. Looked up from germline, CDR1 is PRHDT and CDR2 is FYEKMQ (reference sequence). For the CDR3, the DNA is TGTGCCAGCAGCCCCCTCTTGGGGCTAGGACCCGGAGGCACTGAAGCTTTCTTT. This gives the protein CASSPLLGLGPGGTEAFF.

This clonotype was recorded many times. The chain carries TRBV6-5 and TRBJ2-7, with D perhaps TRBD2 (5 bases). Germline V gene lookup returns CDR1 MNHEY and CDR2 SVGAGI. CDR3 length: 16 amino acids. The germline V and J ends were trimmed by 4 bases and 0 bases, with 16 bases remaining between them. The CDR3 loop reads CASSSERRGSSYEQYF. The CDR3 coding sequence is TGTGCCAGCAGTTCCGAGCGGAGAGGGAGCTCCTACGAGCAGTACTTC.

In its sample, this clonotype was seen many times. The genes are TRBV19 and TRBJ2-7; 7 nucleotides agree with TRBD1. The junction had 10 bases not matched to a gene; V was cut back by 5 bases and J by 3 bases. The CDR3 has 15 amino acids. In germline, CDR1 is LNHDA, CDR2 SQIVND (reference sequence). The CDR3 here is CASSLTGTEGYEQYF. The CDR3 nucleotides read TGTGCCAGTAGTTTAACCGGGACAGAAGGCTACGAGCAGTACTTC.

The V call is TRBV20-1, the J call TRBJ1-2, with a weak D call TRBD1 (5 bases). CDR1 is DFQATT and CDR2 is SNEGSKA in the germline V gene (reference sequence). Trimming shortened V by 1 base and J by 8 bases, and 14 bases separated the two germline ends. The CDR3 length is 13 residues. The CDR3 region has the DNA TGCAGTGCTAGAGTACGGCAGGGAGAGGGCTACACCTTC. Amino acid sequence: CSARVRQGEGYTF.

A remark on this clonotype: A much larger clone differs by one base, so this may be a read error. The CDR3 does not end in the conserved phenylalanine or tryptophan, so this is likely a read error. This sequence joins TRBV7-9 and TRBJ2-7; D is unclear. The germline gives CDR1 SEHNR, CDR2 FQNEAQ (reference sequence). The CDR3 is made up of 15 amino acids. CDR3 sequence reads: CASSLGVGIFYGQYL. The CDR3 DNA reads TGTGCCAGCAGCTTAGGCGTAGGGATATTCTACGGGCAGTACCTC.

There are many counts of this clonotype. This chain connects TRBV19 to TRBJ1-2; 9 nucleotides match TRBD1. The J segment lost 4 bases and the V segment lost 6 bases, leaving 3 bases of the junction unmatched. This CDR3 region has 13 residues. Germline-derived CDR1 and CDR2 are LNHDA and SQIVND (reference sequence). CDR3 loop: CASRGQGFYGYTF. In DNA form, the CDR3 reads TGTGCCAGTAGAGGACAGGGGTTCTATGGCTACACCTTC.

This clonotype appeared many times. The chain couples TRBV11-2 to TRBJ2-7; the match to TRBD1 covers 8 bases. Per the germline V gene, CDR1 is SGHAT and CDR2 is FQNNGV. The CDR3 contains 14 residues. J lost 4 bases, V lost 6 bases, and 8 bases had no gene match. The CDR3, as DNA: TGTGCCAGCAGAGGGTGGGACAGGTCATACGAGCAGTACTTC. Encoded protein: CASRGWDRSYEQYF.

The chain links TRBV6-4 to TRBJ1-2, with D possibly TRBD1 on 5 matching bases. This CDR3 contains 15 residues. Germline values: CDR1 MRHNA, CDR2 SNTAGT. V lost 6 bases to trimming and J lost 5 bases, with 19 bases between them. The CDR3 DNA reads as TGTGCCAGCAGACGAACCCAGGGAGCTGGATATGGCTACACCTTC. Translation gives CASRRTQGAGYGYTF.

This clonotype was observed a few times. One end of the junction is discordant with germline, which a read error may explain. The CDR3 bases are TGTGCCAGCAGCTATACTAGCGGGAGGATAGGAAACATTAAGTACTTC. It specifies CASSYTSGRIGNIKYF. The rearrangement links TRBV11-2 to TRBJ2-4; TRBD2 matches at 12 bases. Germline V lookup: CDR1 SGHAT, CDR2 FQNNGV. The CDR3 spans 16 residues.

Here the CDR3 DNA reads TGTGCCAGCAGGTGGACAGGGGCTAGGCAAGAGACCCAGTACTTC. Translating it yields CASRWTGARQETQYF. The rearrangement uses TRBV12-3 or TRBV12-4 and TRBJ2-5; 9 bases map to TRBD1. Trimming at V came to 6 bases and at J to 2 bases, leaving 7 bases not matched to a gene. The CDR3 sequence is 15 residues long.

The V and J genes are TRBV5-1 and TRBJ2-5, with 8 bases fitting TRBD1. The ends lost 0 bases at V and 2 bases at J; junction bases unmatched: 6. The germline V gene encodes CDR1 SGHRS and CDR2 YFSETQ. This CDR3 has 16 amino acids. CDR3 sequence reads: CASSLAGGARQETQYF. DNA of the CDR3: TGCGCCAGCAGCTTGGCAGGGGGCGCGAGGCAAGAGACCCAGTACTTC.